This T cell receptor (beta chain) originates from a study of T cells in Graves' hyperthyroidism and ophthalmopathy. Overall study results and limits: Most clonotypes that expanded in the thyroid above 0.001 also showed up in blood.

This clonotype was counted at least ten times. Its antigen is as yet unknown. CDR3 length: 16 amino acids. V shed 0 bases and J shed 0 bases, with 9 bases lying between them. From germline, CDR1 is SGHRS and CDR2 YFSETQ. RNA transcripts provided the source from which TCR beta CDR3 regions were amplified. HTBI primers were the set used in a first-round RT-PCR of the TCR CDR3. From the multiplex PCR reads, TCRdb called clonotypes with MiXCR, one entry per CDR3 protein. The sample includes about 340,000 distinct CDR3 sequences, 15% to 20% of them seen just once. A lack of ophthalmopathy progression within 18 months defined stable Graves' hyperthyroidism. Patients showing uncontrolled infection, other autoimmune disease, pregnancy or lactation were ineligible. Diagnostic decisions used clinical symptoms, serum thyroxine and TRAb, thyroid ultrasound and orbital computed tomography.

The sequencing input was blood. This clonotype originated in a woman in her forties or fifties with Graves' hyperthyroidism. V and J are TRBV5-1 and TRBJ2-2, with D uncertain. CDR3: CASSLGWQANTGELFF. CDR3 coding DNA: TGCGCCAGCAGCTTGGGGTGGCAGGCGAACACCGGGGAGCTGTTTTTT.